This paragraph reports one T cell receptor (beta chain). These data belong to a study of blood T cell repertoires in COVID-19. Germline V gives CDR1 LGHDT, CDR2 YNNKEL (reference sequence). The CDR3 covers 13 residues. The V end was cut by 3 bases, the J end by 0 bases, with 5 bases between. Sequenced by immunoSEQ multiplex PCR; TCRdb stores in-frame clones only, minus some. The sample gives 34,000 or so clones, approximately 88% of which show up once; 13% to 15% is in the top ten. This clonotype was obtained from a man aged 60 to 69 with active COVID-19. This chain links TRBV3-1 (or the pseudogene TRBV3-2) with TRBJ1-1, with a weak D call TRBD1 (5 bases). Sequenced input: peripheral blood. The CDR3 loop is CASSQTVNTEAFF. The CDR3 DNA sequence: TGTGCCAGCAGCCAGACAGTGAACACTGAAGCTTTCTTT.